The 3 T cell receptor beta chains given below trace back to one sample, sequenced in a study of T cell responses to AZD1222 COVID-19 vaccine. The repertoire was sequenced with immunoSEQ multiplex PCR; TCRdb's copy has only in-frame clones and lacks some. Of approximately 100,000 clones in the sample, 70% to 90% were seen once. The source was peripheral blood, collected 28 days after the second AZD1222 dose. Source of these receptors: an adult who received the AZD1222 COVID-19 vaccine.

This chain uses TRBV3-1 (or the pseudogene TRBV3-2) with TRBJ2-5, with 9 bases aligning to TRBD2. CDR3 size: 15 residues. J was trimmed by 5 bases and V by 2 bases; bases with no gene match: 6. Germline V lookup: CDR1 LGHDT, CDR2 YNNKEL (reference sequence). Here the CDR3 reads CASSQIAGAGETQYF. The DNA for the CDR3 is TGTGCCAGCAGCCAAATAGCGGGGGCTGGGGAGACCCAGTACTTC.

The sample holds one count of this clone. The rearrangement links TRBV30 to TRBJ1-4; 7 bases are shared with TRBD1. CDR3 length: 15 residues. Germline-derived CDR1 and CDR2 are GTSNPN and SVGIG (reference sequence). V shed 0 bases and J 5 bases; nucleotides not matched to a gene: 6. The CDR3 DNA follows: TGTGCCTGGAGTGTATACGGGACAGCGAATGAAAAACTGTTTTTT. This encodes CAWSVYGTANEKLFF.

J is TRBJ1-3 and V is TRBV19; TRBD1 matches 7 bases. Germline loops: CDR1 LNHDA, CDR2 SQIVND (reference sequence). V was pared by 6 bases and J by 1 base, with 9 bases of the junction left unmatched. This CDR3 region has 16 residues. The CDR3 sequence is CASRSAHRGSGNTIYF. The CDR3 DNA sequence: TGTGCCAGTAGATCAGCACACAGGGGTTCTGGAAACACCATATATTTT.